This passage covers 28 T cell receptor beta chains from one sample sequenced in a study of blood T cell repertoires in COVID-19. Measured with immunoSEQ multiplex PCR; TCRdb has only the in-frame clones, and not every one. The table shows more than 150,000 clones, with roughly 92% occurring only once. The sample taken for sequencing was peripheral blood. The receptors here all came from a man aged 25 to 40 with COVID-19, enrolled during active disease.

This chain uses TRBV12-5 with TRBJ1-1, with 7 bases matching TRBD1. CDR1 is LGHNT, CDR2 FRNRAP, per germline. The V gene end was trimmed by 6 bases and the J gene end by 3 bases; junction bases not matched to a gene: 7. This CDR3 contains 14 residues. In DNA form, the CDR3 reads TGTGCTAGTGGAAACACGGACAGGTACACTGAAGCTTTCTTT. The encoded protein is CASGNTDRYTEAFF.

The rearrangement joins TRBV30 to TRBJ1-2; 8 bases fit TRBD1. Losses at the gene ends were 2 bases for V and 5 bases for J; bases not matched to a gene: 1. CDR1 is GTSNPN and CDR2 is SVGIG in the germline V gene (reference sequence). This CDR3 spans 12 amino acids. In nucleotides, the CDR3 is TGTGCCTGGAGTCGACAGGGGTATGGCTACACCTTC. It codes for CAWSRQGYGYTF.

CDR3 loop: CASSRDRDQETQYF. The CDR3 nucleotides read TGTGCCAGCAGCCGAGACAGGGACCAAGAGACCCAGTACTTC. The V call is TRBV3-1 (or the pseudogene TRBV3-2), the J call TRBJ2-5; TRBD1 matches at 7 bases. Germline-derived CDR1 and CDR2 are LGHDT and YNNKEL (reference sequence). With V trimmed by 4 bases and J by 0 bases, 2 bases remained unmatched. The CDR3 sequence is 14 residues long.

V is TRBV6-7 and J is TRBJ1-1; a weak D match, TRBD1 (6 bases). TRBV6-7 is an ORF, and what it does is uncertain. This CDR3 has 11 residues. The V gene lost 5 bases and the J gene lost 8 bases, with 9 bases spanning the gap. CDR3 bases: TGTGCCAGCAGTCCAGGGGAGGAAGCTTTCTTT. Translation gives CASSPGEEAFF.

The chain is built from TRBV19 and TRBJ2-1, with TRBD2 matching over 7 bases. CDR1 is LNHDA and CDR2 is SQIVND in the germline V gene (reference sequence). This CDR3 contains 15 residues. The V segment lost 2 bases and the J segment 3 bases; nucleotides outside the gene matches: 4. CDR3 DNA sequence: TGTGCCAGTAGTATACTTGGCGGGGGCTACAATGAGCAGTTCTTC. Its protein is CASSILGGGYNEQFF.

This clone was observed once. The V call is TRBV12-3 or TRBV12-4, the J call TRBJ1-1; D remains ambiguous. The CDR3 has 13 amino acids. Deletions cut 3 bases from V and 5 bases from J, with 10 bases between. CDR3 nucleotide sequence: TGTGCCAGCAGTTTGGCGGGTCAGACTGAAGCTTTCTTT. Its translation: CASSLAGQTEAFF.

The J gene is TRBJ1-1, the V gene TRBV7-3, with TRBD1 as a possible D gene (6 bases). Germline lookup yields CDR1 SGHTA and CDR2 FQGTGA. V was clipped by 5 bases and J by 4 bases, with 11 bases between them. There are 13 residues in the CDR3. The CDR3 loop is CASSATGTTEAFF. Here the CDR3 DNA reads TGTGCCAGCAGCGCAACAGGGACCACTGAAGCTTTCTTT.

The V gene is TRBV6-1, the J gene TRBJ1-6; 7 bases align to TRBD1. Germline CDR1 reads MNHNS; CDR2 reads SASEGT. The CDR3 has 16 amino acids. The V gene end was trimmed by 2 bases and the J gene end by 7 bases; junction bases not matched to a gene: 8. The CDR3 is CASSESTGAGNSPLHF. The CDR3 nucleotides read TGTGCCAGCAGTGAATCCACAGGGGCTGGAAATTCACCCCTCCACTTT.

The rearrangement uses TRBV12-3 or TRBV12-4 and TRBJ1-1, with D possibly being TRBD1 (5 bases). The CDR3 covers 13 residues. V was shortened by 6 bases and J by 5 bases, with 13 bases between the two germline ends. CDR3 bases: TGTGCCAGCAGCACGGGGGTACAAACTGAAGCTTTCTTT. It codes for CASSTGVQTEAFF.

The V and J genes are TRBV28 and TRBJ1-5; 8 bases are shared with TRBD1. This CDR3 is 15 amino acids long. Losses at the gene ends were 5 bases for V and 7 bases for J; bases not matched to a gene: 10. Germline values: CDR1 MDHEN, CDR2 SYDVKM. CDR3 in DNA: TGTGCCAGCAGTCTCGGGACAGGAGCAGCCCAGCCCCAGCATTTT. Translating gives CASSLGTGAAQPQHF. The whole variable domain, remainder taken from reference TRBV28 and TRBJ1-5, is DVKVTQSSRYLVKRTGEKVFLECVQDMDHENMFWYRQDPGLGLRLIYFSYDVKMKEKGDIPEGYSVSREKKERFSLILESASTNQTSMYLCASSLGTGAAQPQHFGDGTRLSIL.

The V and J genes are TRBV7-9 and TRBJ1-6; D is perhaps TRBD1 (5 bases). V was pared by 7 bases and J by 8 bases, with 18 bases between. The germline V gene encodes CDR1 SEHNR and CDR2 FQNEAQ (reference sequence). The CDR3 has 15 residues. CDR3 coding DNA: TGTGCCAGCATCCAAGGGGCAGGAGCTGATTCACCCCTCCACTTT. Protein sequence: CASIQGAGADSPLHF.

J is TRBJ2-6 and V is TRBV6-5; D call uncertain. The germline V and J ends were trimmed by 7 bases and 0 bases, with 7 bases remaining between them. Germline values: CDR1 MNHEY, CDR2 SVGAGI. The CDR3 runs 14 residues. In nucleotides, the CDR3 is TGTGCCAGCACACGGTCCTCTGGGGCCAACGTCCTGACTTTC. It is translated as CASTRSSGANVLTF.

This rearrangement joins TRBV19 to TRBJ1-2, with D possibly TRBD1 on 6 matching bases. Germline V lookup: CDR1 LNHDA, CDR2 SQIVND (reference sequence). Trimming removed 4 bases at V and 7 bases at J, with 16 bases between. This CDR3 contains 14 residues. The CDR3 DNA reads as TGTGCCAGTAGTACATGGGACACCGCCTTTGGCTACACCTTC. Protein: CASSTWDTAFGYTF. The complete variable domain, with remaining parts taken from reference TRBV19 and TRBJ1-2, reads DGGITQSPKYLFRKEGQNVTLSCEQNLNHDAMYWYRQDPGQGLRLIYYSQIVNDFQKGDIAEGYSVSREKKESFPLTVTSAQKNPTAFYLCASSTWDTAFGYTFGSGTRLTVV.

The V and J genes are TRBV12-3 or TRBV12-4 and TRBJ2-5, with D unclear. V was trimmed by 6 bases and J by 4 bases, leaving 6 bases between them. The CDR3 loop spans 11 amino acids. The CDR3 here is CASSRLETQYF. Here the CDR3 DNA reads TGTGCCAGCAGCCGTTTAGAGACCCAGTACTTC.

This rearrangement joins TRBV13 to TRBJ2-7; 11 nucleotides align to TRBD1. The CDR3 sequence is 15 residues long. CDR1 and CDR2 from the germline V gene are PRHDT and FYEKMQ (reference sequence). The ends lost 0 bases at V and 7 bases at J; junction bases unmatched: 5. The CDR3 loop is CASSLGPDRGLEQYF. The CDR3 nucleotides read TGTGCCAGCAGCTTAGGCCCGGACAGGGGGCTTGAGCAGTACTTC.

The chain carries TRBV11-2 and TRBJ2-2; 10 nucleotides line up with TRBD2. The CDR3 spans 15 residues. J was trimmed by 6 bases and V by 0 bases; bases with no gene match: 1. Looked up from germline, CDR1 is SGHAT and CDR2 is FQNNGV. CDR3 in amino acids: CASSLDGLAAGELFF. In DNA, the CDR3 is TGTGCCAGCAGCTTAGATGGACTAGCGGCCGGGGAGCTGTTTTTT. Full variable domain (outside the CDR3, taken from reference TRBV11-2 and TRBJ2-2): EAGVAQSPRYKIIEKRQSVAFWCNPISGHATLYWYQQILGQGPKLLIQFQNNGVVDDSQLPKDRFSAERLKGVDSTLKIQPAKLEDSAVYLCASSLDGLAAGELFFGEGSRLTVL.

J is TRBJ1-2 and V is TRBV5-6; the match to TRBD1 covers 8 bases. The CDR3 is made up of 14 amino acids. With 4 bases clipped from V and 3 bases from J, the junction kept 5 bases outside the gene matches. Germline values: CDR1 SGHDT, CDR2 YYEEEE. CDR3 DNA sequence: TGTGCCAGCAGCCCGACAGGGGTTGACTATGGCTACACCTTC. It yields the protein CASSPTGVDYGYTF.

The rearrangement links TRBV19 to TRBJ2-7, with 9 positions matching TRBD2. Germline CDR1 is LNHDA and CDR2 is SQIVND (reference sequence). V was clipped by 4 bases and J by 2 bases; unmatched bases: 6. The CDR3 is 15 amino acids. For the CDR3, the DNA is TGTGCCAGTAGTACTCGGACTAGCGAGACCTACGAGCAGTACTTC. Amino acid sequence: CASSTRTSETYEQYF.

This clone was picked up one time. The V gene is TRBV10-3, the J gene TRBJ1-5; D unresolved. Per the germline V gene, CDR1 is ENHRY and CDR2 is SYGVKD. Trimming cost V 2 bases and J 7 bases, with 15 bases left between them. CDR3 length equals 15 residues. In DNA, the CDR3 is TGTGCCATCAGTGAGAATCCTACTACGGGGCAGCCCCAGCATTTT. This gives the protein CAISENPTTGQPQHF.

V usage is TRBV20-1 and J usage is TRBJ2-7; TRBD2 agrees at 9 bases. V was clipped by 3 bases and J by 6 bases; unmatched bases: 12. The V gene's germline CDR1 is DFQATT and CDR2 SNEGSKA (reference sequence). The CDR3 extends over 15 amino acids. CDR3 in amino acids: CSASLGAGGRREQYF. Here the CDR3 DNA reads TGCAGTGCTAGTCTCGGGGCGGGGGGGCGTCGCGAGCAGTACTTC.

This chain uses TRBV4-1 with TRBJ2-7; a possible D gene is TRBD2 (5 bases). The germline V gene encodes CDR1 MGHRA and CDR2 YSYEKL. The CDR3 loop spans 15 amino acids. V lost 1 base, J lost 3 bases, and 13 bases lay in between. CDR3 sequence (DNA): TGCGCCAGCAGCCAAGGAGGGATAGATCACTACGAGCAGTACTTC. Translating gives CASSQGGIDHYEQYF.

The rearrangement links TRBV6-1 to TRBJ2-7; 7 bases agree with TRBD1. There are 16 residues in the CDR3. J gave up 0 bases and V 2 bases, and 7 bases lay outside the gene matches. Germline CDR1 is MNHNS and CDR2 is SASEGT. The CDR3 DNA sequence: TGTGCCAGCAGTGAATATTCCAGGACAGGCTCCTACGAGCAGTACTTC. Amino acids: CASSEYSRTGSYEQYF.

The chain joins TRBV30 to TRBJ2-3, with 10 bases lining up with TRBD2. The trim removed 0 bases at V and 2 bases at J, leaving 5 bases unmatched. The CDR3 extends over 16 amino acids. Germline CDR1 reads GTSNPN; CDR2 reads SVGIG (reference sequence). The CDR3 region has the DNA TGTGCCTGGAGTGTAGCGCTAGCGGGAGTCACAGATACGCAGTATTTT. Protein sequence: CAWSVALAGVTDTQYF.

The chain recombines TRBV19 with TRBJ1-1; TRBD1 might be the D (6 bases). The CDR3 totals 15 residues. V was clipped by 5 bases and J by 1 base, with 14 bases between them. CDR1 LNHDA and CDR2 SQIVND come from the germline V gene (reference sequence). CDR3 coding DNA: TGTGCCAGTAGTCCCTTGGGGGCAGCGAACACTGAAGCTTTCTTT. It translates to CASSPLGAANTEAFF.

The J gene is TRBJ2-1, the V gene TRBV9; possibly TRBD1 for D (5 bases). V was pared by 0 bases and J by 7 bases, with 17 bases between. The CDR3 is 16 residues long. The germline V gene encodes CDR1 SGDLS and CDR2 YYNGEE. The CDR3 sequence: CASSVESQGILNEQFF. CDR3 DNA: TGTGCCAGCAGCGTAGAGAGTCAGGGAATTTTAAATGAGCAGTTCTTC.

In this sample, this clone turned up a few times. This chain connects TRBV19 to TRBJ1-5; no clear D gene. CDR3 length: 17 amino acids. Germline CDR1 is LNHDA and CDR2 is SQIVND (reference sequence). Trimming took 7 bases from V and 3 from J, leaving 22 bases between them. The CDR3 DNA reads as TGTGCCAGTACCACCGAGGTGGTTCTCGGGAACAATCAGCCCCAGCATTTT. Translated: CASTTEVVLGNNQPQHF.

The chain has TRBV19 and TRBJ1-6, with D possibly being TRBD1 (6 bases). V was trimmed by 5 bases and J by 7 bases, leaving 15 bases between them. Germline V gives CDR1 LNHDA, CDR2 SQIVND (reference sequence). The CDR3 covers 15 residues. The CDR3, as DNA: TGTGCCAGTAGTCCTCAACAGGGTGACAATTCACCCCTCCACTTT. Amino acids: CASSPQQGDNSPLHF.

The chain joins TRBV4-1 to TRBJ2-3, with 8 bases lining up with TRBD1. Germline V gene lookup returns CDR1 MGHRA and CDR2 YSYEKL. This CDR3 has 15 amino acids. V was pared by 0 bases and J by 5 bases, with 4 bases of the junction left unmatched. CDR3 protein: CASSQDPGGIDTQYF. In DNA form, the CDR3 reads TGCGCCAGCAGCCAAGATCCAGGGGGCATAGATACGCAGTATTTT.